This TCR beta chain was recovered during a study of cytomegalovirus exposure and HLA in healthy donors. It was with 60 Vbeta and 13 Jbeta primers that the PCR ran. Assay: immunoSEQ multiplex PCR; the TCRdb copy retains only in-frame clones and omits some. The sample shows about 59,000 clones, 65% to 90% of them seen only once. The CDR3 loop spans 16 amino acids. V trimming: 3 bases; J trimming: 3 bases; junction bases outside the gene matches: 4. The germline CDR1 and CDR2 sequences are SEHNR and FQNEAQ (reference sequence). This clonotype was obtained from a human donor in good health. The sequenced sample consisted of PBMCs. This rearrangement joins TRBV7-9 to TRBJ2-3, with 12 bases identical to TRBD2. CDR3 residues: CASSFRLAGVTDTQYF. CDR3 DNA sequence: TGTGCCAGCAGCTTCCGACTAGCGGGGGTAACAGATACGCAGTATTTT. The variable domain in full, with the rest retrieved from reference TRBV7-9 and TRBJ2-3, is DTGVSQNPRHKITKRGQNVTFRCDPISEHNRLYWYRQTLGQGPEFLTYFQNEAQLEKSRLLSDRFSAERPKGSFSTLEIQRTEQGDSAMYLCASSFRLAGVTDTQYFGPGTRLTVL.